Below, 27 T cell receptor beta chains from the same sample are listed, as sequenced in a study of blood T cell repertoires in COVID-19. Method: immunoSEQ multiplex PCR; TCRdb's copy keeps in-frame clones and lacks some. This sample has over 65,000 clones, with under 90% found just once. The specimen was peripheral blood. Receptors were obtained from a woman aged 35 to 49 with active or convalescent COVID-19.

The gene calls are TRBV6-2 or TRBV6-3 and TRBJ2-1; 10 positions match TRBD2. CDR3 length equals 17 residues. Germline CDR1 MNHEY, CDR2 SVGEGT. The V gene end was trimmed by 2 bases and the J gene end by 1 base; junction bases not matched to a gene: 5. The CDR3 loop reads CASSYPTSGTSYNEQFF. DNA for the CDR3: TGTGCCAGCAGTTACCCCACTAGCGGGACATCCTACAATGAGCAGTTCTTC.

This chain links TRBV6-5 with TRBJ2-7, with 8 bases lining up with TRBD2. Germline V gives CDR1 MNHEY, CDR2 SVGAGI. The CDR3 contains 13 residues. Trimming took 6 bases from V and 4 from J; bases not matched to a gene: 5. CDR3 loop: CASSLLAAYEQYF. CDR3 DNA: TGTGCCAGCAGCTTACTAGCGGCTTACGAGCAGTACTTC.

The chain combines TRBV7-9 with TRBJ2-7; D perhaps matches TRBD1 (5 bases). V lost 1 base to trimming and J lost 4 bases, with 11 bases between them. This CDR3 has 14 amino acids. CDR1 SEHNR and CDR2 FQNEAQ come from the germline V gene (reference sequence). The CDR3 DNA is TGTGCCAGCAGCTTAGGATCAGGGAATTACGAGCAGTACTTC. This translates into CASSLGSGNYEQYF. The whole variable domain, remainder taken from reference TRBV7-9 and TRBJ2-7, is DTGVSQNPRHKITKRGQNVTFRCDPISEHNRLYWYRQTLGQGPEFLTYFQNEAQLEKSRLLSDRFSAERPKGSFSTLEIQRTEQGDSAMYLCASSLGSGNYEQYFGPGTRLTVT.

J is TRBJ2-7 and V is TRBV24-1; D may be TRBD2 (6 bases). The CDR3 has 14 residues. V was pared by 2 bases and J by 6 bases, with 13 bases between. The germline V gene has CDR1 KGHDR and CDR2 SFDVKD. Here the CDR3 reads CATSDWTAGGEQYF. The CDR3 DNA sequence: TGTGCCACCAGTGATTGGACTGCCGGGGGCGAGCAGTACTTC.

V usage is TRBV24-1 and J usage is TRBJ1-3, with D maybe TRBD1 (5 bases). The germline V gene has CDR1 KGHDR and CDR2 SFDVKD. Between the trimmed V and J ends, which lost 4 bases and 3 bases, there was a span of 6 bases. The CDR3 loop spans 13 amino acids. The CDR3 DNA reads as TGTGCCACCAGTGAGGACATTGGAAACACCATATATTTT. This encodes CATSEDIGNTIYF.

The CDR3 sequence is CASSFVGSTEAFF. CDR3 sequence (DNA): TGTGCCAGCAGCTTCGTTGGGAGCACTGAAGCTTTCTTT. The chain couples TRBV11-2 to TRBJ1-1; D is ambiguous. V dropped 3 bases and J dropped 4 bases, with 9 bases sitting between them. Germline assignment: CDR1 SGHAT and CDR2 FQNNGV. The CDR3 consists of 13 residues.

The gene calls are TRBV10-3 and TRBJ1-1; 8 nucleotides align to TRBD1. From germline, CDR1 is ENHRY and CDR2 SYGVKD. Losses at the gene ends were 7 bases for V and 1 base for J; bases not matched to a gene: 2. CDR3 length: 13 amino acids. The CDR3, as DNA: TGTGCCATCAAGGGACAGGAGAACACTGAAGCTTTCTTT. Its protein is CAIKGQENTEAFF.

This rearrangement joins TRBV5-1 to TRBJ1-4; D may be TRBD1 (6 bases). CDR3 length equals 15 residues. Per germline, CDR1 SGHRS and CDR2 YFSETQ. Trimming left V 4 bases short and J 7 bases short, with 17 bases between. CDR3 nucleotides: TGCGCCAGCAGCGCTCAGGGGACAAGGGGTGAAAAACTGTTTTTT. Translating it yields CASSAQGTRGEKLFF. The variable domain in full, completed from reference TRBV5-1 and TRBJ1-4, reads KAGVTQTPRYLIKTRGQQVTLSCSPISGHRSVSWYQQTPGQGLQFLFEYFSETQRNKGNFPGRFSGRQFSNSRSEMNVSTLELGDSALYLCASSAQGTRGEKLFFGSGTQLSVL.

This clone has at least ten counts. The genes are TRBV3-1 (or the pseudogene TRBV3-2) and TRBJ1-3; D unclear. The V gene lost 1 base and the J gene lost 0 bases, with 16 bases spanning the gap. CDR3 length equals 18 residues. Germline lookup yields CDR1 LGHDT and CDR2 YNNKEL (reference sequence). The CDR3 sequence: CASSQGSGRLSSGNTIYF. Here the CDR3 DNA reads TGTGCCAGCAGCCAAGGTTCTGGCAGGCTATCCTCTGGAAACACCATATATTTT.

The chain couples TRBV6-2 or TRBV6-3 to TRBJ2-6; 8 bases are shared with TRBD1. Trimming cost V 4 bases and J 1 base; bases outside gene matches: 9. This CDR3 region has 18 residues. The germline V gene encodes CDR1 MNHEY and CDR2 SVGEGT. Written as DNA, the CDR3 is TGTGCCAGCAGTTCGGACAGGGAAGTTTGGTCTGGGGCCAACGTCCTGACTTTC. Its protein is CASSSDREVWSGANVLTF.

The rearrangement uses TRBV7-2 and TRBJ1-2; D gene ambiguous. The V and J ends lost 3 bases and 7 bases respectively, with 6 bases between them. Germline V gives CDR1 SGHTA, CDR2 FQGNSA. The CDR3 length is 11 residues. CDR3 region: CASSFYPGYTF. The CDR3 DNA reads TGTGCCAGCAGCTTCTACCCTGGCTACACCTTC.

This clone came up a few times. V and J are TRBV7-8 and TRBJ1-5; 8 nucleotides agree with TRBD1. This CDR3 is built from 15 residues. Germline V gene lookup returns CDR1 SGHVS and CDR2 FQNEAQ. Trimming at V came to 5 bases and at J to 6 bases, leaving 9 bases not matched to a gene. CDR3 region: CASSVDRGRGQPQHF. The CDR3 region has the DNA TGTGCCAGCAGCGTAGACAGGGGACGGGGTCAGCCCCAGCATTTT. Combining the CDR3 with reference TRBV7-8 and TRBJ1-5 gives the whole variable domain GAGVSQSPRYKVAKRGQDVALRCDPISGHVSLFWYQQALGQGPEFLTYFQNEAQLDKSGLPSDRFFAERPEGSVSTLKIQRTQQEDSAVYLCASSVDRGRGQPQHFGDGTRLSIL.

The chain is built from TRBV6-6 and TRBJ2-2, with D possibly TRBD1 on 6 matching bases. V lost 6 bases, J lost 1 base, and 12 bases lay in between. Germline V gene data show CDR1 as MNHNY and CDR2 as SVGAGI (reference sequence). The CDR3 spans 15 residues. In DNA form, the CDR3 reads TGTGCCAGCAGGGCAGGGGCTTTGAACACCGGGGAGCTGTTTTTT. Protein sequence: CASRAGALNTGELFF.

The genes are TRBV5-1 and TRBJ2-3, with 7 bases identical to TRBD2. This CDR3 is 17 amino acids long. After removal of 0 bases from V and 3 bases from J, the junction contained 10 bases not matched to a gene. Germline CDR1 SGHRS, CDR2 YFSETQ. The CDR3: CASSLGLAGVMTDTQYF. The CDR3 DNA reads as TGCGCCAGCAGCTTGGGGCTCGCGGGGGTAATGACAGATACGCAGTATTTT.

The table lists this clone with a count of one. This chain joins TRBV7-9 and TRBJ2-7; TRBD2 aligns across 7 bases. Germline V gene lookup returns CDR1 SEHNR and CDR2 FQNEAQ (reference sequence). CDR3 length equals 15 residues. The J segment lost 5 bases and the V segment lost 1 base, leaving 8 bases of the junction unmatched. CDR3 bases: TGTGCCAGCAGCTTAGGTAGGGACTACCAAGACGAGCAGTACTTC. The encoded protein is CASSLGRDYQDEQYF.

V gene TRBV6-6 combines with J gene TRBJ2-3, with 7 bases lining up with TRBD1. Looked up from germline, CDR1 is MNHNY and CDR2 is SVGAGI (reference sequence). V shed 6 bases, J shed 2 bases, and the junction held 5 bases outside the gene matches. The CDR3 is made up of 14 amino acids. The CDR3 DNA reads as TGTGCCAGCAGCCAGGGACAGACCACAGATACGCAGTATTTT. Amino acid sequence: CASSQGQTTDTQYF.

The chain couples TRBV12-3 or TRBV12-4 to TRBJ1-2, with 7 bases matching TRBD1. V lost 5 bases and J lost 7; bases outside the gene matches: 4. The CDR3 runs to 12 residues. The CDR3 loop reads CASSKDRVGYTF. The CDR3 DNA reads as TGTGCCAGCAGTAAAGACAGGGTTGGCTACACCTTC.

There are a few counts of this clone. This sequence joins TRBV6-5 and TRBJ1-2, with D perhaps matching TRBD1 (5 bases). CDR3 size: 13 residues. Germline CDR1 reads MNHEY; CDR2 reads SVGAGI. The V end was cut by 6 bases, the J end by 2 bases, with 10 bases between. The CDR3 region is CASRVQGNYGYTF. CDR3 nucleotides: TGTGCCAGCAGAGTTCAGGGAAACTATGGCTACACCTTC.

This chain connects TRBV5-1 to TRBJ2-2; D may be TRBD1 (5 bases). Trimming took off 0 bases at V and 0 bases at J, with 9 bases between the two ends. CDR1 SGHRS and CDR2 YFSETQ come from the germline V gene. This CDR3 region has 16 residues. CDR3 loop: CASSLDPGTNTGELFF. In nucleotides, the CDR3 is TGCGCCAGCAGCTTGGATCCAGGGACGAACACCGGGGAGCTGTTTTTT.

The chain joins TRBV3-1 (or the pseudogene TRBV3-2) to TRBJ2-1; 14 bases map to TRBD2. Germline trimming cut 3 bases from V and 4 bases from J; bases unmatched to any gene: 11. This CDR3 contains 19 residues. The V gene's germline CDR1 is LGHDT and CDR2 YNNKEL (reference sequence). Written as DNA, the CDR3 is TGTGCCAGCAGCCACCTAACCGGGACTAGCGGGAGTATGTACAATGAGCAGTTCTTC. Translated: CASSHLTGTSGSMYNEQFF.

This clone has only one observation. The chain couples TRBV14 to TRBJ1-1; the match to TRBD1 covers 8 bases. CDR3 length: 14 amino acids. Germline CDR1 SGHDN, CDR2 FVKESK. After removal of 2 bases from V and 10 bases from J, the junction contained 9 bases not matched to a gene. CDR3 residues: CASSQRGQGWGAFF. CDR3 nucleotides: TGTGCCAGCAGCCAACGTGGACAGGGCTGGGGAGCTTTCTTT.

The chain links TRBV27 to TRBJ1-1, with 9 bases lining up with TRBD1. The V gene's germline CDR1 is MNHEY and CDR2 SMNVEV (reference sequence). This CDR3 is built from 14 residues. Trimming cost V 0 bases and J 6 bases; bases outside gene matches: 2. CDR3 bases: TGTGCCAGCAGTTTATCGACAGGGGGTGCTGAAGCTTTCTTT. This encodes CASSLSTGGAEAFF.

This clone was found a few times. This chain links TRBV5-1 with TRBJ2-2; TRBD2 matches at 10 bases. The CDR3 contains 15 residues. V shed 4 bases and J 5 bases; nucleotides not matched to a gene: 5. The germline V gene encodes CDR1 SGHRS and CDR2 YFSETQ. CDR3 nucleotides: TGCGCCAGCAGCACCGGGACTAGCGTAACCGGGGAGCTGTTTTTT. Residues: CASSTGTSVTGELFF.

The chain couples TRBV28 to TRBJ1-2; the D is unclear. The germline gives CDR1 MDHEN, CDR2 SYDVKM. The CDR3 consists of 12 residues. Trimming stripped 8 bases from V and 8 bases from J, with 15 bases between. Written as DNA, the CDR3 is TGTGCCAGCGTTGAGGGTATAGCGGGCTACACCTTC. Translation gives CASVEGIAGYTF.

V gene TRBV10-3 combines with J gene TRBJ1-5; 10 nucleotides align to TRBD1. The V gene's germline CDR1 is ENHRY and CDR2 SYGVKD. The CDR3 has 16 residues. J gave up 1 base and V 2 bases, and 2 bases lay outside the gene matches. The CDR3 sequence is CAISEPGQGSNQPQHF. Written as DNA, the CDR3 is TGTGCCATCAGTGAGCCGGGACAGGGGAGCAATCAGCCCCAGCATTTT.

This rearrangement joins TRBV5-5 to TRBJ2-5, with 9 bases that match TRBD1. The CDR3 is 16 residues long. The J segment lost 3 bases and the V segment lost 3 bases, leaving 9 bases of the junction unmatched. In germline, CDR1 is SGHKS, CDR2 YYEKEE (reference sequence). CDR3 protein: CASSSQTGGWEETQYF. The CDR3 DNA is TGTGCCAGCAGCTCGCAGACAGGGGGATGGGAAGAGACCCAGTACTTC.

The rearrangement uses TRBV15 and TRBJ2-1, with unresolved D. Germline V gene data show CDR1 as LNHNV and CDR2 as YYDKDF (reference sequence). V was trimmed by 0 bases and J by 7 bases, leaving 10 bases between them. There are 14 residues in the CDR3. CDR3 in amino acids: CATSRDTGQNEQFF. The CDR3 DNA reads as TGTGCCACCAGCAGAGATACGGGTCAGAATGAGCAGTTCTTC.